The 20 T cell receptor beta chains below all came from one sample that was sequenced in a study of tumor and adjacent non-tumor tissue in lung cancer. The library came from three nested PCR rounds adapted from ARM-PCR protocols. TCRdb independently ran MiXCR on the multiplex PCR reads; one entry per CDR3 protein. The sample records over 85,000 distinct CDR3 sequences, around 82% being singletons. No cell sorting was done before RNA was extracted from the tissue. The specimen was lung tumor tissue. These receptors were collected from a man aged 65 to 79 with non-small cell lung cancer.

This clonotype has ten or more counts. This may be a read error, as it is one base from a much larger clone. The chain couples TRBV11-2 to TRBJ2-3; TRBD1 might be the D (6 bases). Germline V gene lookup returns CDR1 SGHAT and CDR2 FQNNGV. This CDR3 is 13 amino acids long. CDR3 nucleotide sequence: TGTACCAGCAGCGGACGGACAGAGTGGACGCAGTATTTT. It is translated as CTSSGRTEWTQYF.

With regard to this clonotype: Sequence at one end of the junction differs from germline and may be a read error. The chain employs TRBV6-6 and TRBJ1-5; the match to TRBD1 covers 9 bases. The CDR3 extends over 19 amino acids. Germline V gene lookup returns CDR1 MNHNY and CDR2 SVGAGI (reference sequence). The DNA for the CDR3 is TGTGCCAGCAGTACACCTAAGCAGCAGACAGGGGGGACCAATCGGCCCCAGCATTTT. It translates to CASSTPKQQTGGTNRPQHF.

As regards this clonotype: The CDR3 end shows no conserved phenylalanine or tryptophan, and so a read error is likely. CDR3 DNA: TGTGCCAGCAGCTCATTTCGGAGCACTGAAGCTTTCTCT. This codes for CASSSFRSTEAFS. V gene TRBV11-3 combines with J gene TRBJ1-1; D not resolved. CDR1 is SGHNT and CDR2 is YENEEA in the germline V gene. CDR3 length: 13 amino acids. Trimming stripped 4 bases from V and 4 bases from J, with 10 bases between.

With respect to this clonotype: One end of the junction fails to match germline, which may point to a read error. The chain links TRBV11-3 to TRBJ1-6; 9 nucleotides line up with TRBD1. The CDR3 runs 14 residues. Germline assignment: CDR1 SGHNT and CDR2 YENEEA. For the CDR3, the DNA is TGTGCCAAGAGTCTCGGGACAGGGAATTCACCCCTCCACTTC. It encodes CAKSLGTGNSPLHF.

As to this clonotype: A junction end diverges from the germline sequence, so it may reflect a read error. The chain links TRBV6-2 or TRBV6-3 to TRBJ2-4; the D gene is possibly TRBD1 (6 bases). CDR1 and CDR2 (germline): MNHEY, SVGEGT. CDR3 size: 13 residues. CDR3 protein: CASSGGGKDIQYF. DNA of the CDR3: TGTGCCAGCAGTGGGGGCGGCAAAGACATTCAGTACTTC.

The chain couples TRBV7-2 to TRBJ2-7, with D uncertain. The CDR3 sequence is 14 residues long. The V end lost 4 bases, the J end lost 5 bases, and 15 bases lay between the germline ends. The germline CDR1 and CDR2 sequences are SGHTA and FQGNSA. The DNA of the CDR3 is TGTGCCAGCAGCTACCCGGGCCTAGGGAACGAGCAGTACTTC. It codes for CASSYPGLGNEQYF.

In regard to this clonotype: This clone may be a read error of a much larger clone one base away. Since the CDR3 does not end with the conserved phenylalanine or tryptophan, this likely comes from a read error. The CDR3 region has the DNA TGTGCCACCAGTGATGGCCCGGGGGCCCAGTACTTG. Translation: CATSDGPGAQYL. V is TRBV24-1 and J is TRBJ2-5, with TRBD2 as a possible D gene (6 bases). Trimming took off 3 bases at V and 9 bases at J, with 10 bases between the two ends. The V gene's germline CDR1 is KGHDR and CDR2 SFDVKD. The CDR3 loop spans 12 amino acids.

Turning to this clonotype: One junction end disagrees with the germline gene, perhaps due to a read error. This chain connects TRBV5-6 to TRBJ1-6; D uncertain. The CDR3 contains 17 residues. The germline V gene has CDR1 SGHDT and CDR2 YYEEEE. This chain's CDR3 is CASSLDLGLGGISSLHF. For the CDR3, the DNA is TGTGCCAGCAGCTTGGATCTCGGCCTCGGAGGAATTTCATCCCTCCACTTT.

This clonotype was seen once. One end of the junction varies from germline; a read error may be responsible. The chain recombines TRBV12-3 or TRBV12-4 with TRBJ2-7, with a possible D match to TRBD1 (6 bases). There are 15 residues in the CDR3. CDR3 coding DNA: TGTGCCAGCACTTTAAGGACAGTGGGGACCTACGAGCAGTACTTC. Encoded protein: CASTLRTVGTYEQYF.

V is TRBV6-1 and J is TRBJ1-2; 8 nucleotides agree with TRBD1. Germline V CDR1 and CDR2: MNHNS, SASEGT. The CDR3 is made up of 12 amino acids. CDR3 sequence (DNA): TGTTCTAGCAGTGAAATGGACAGGGATAAAACCTTC. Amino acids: CSSSEMDRDKTF.

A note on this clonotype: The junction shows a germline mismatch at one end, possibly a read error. CDR3 coding DNA: TGTGCCAGCAGCCAAGATCGCCGAACTACAGATACGCAGTGTTTT. Its protein product is CASSQDRRTTDTQCF. The chain carries TRBV4-2 and TRBJ2-3; D gene ambiguous. Germline lookup yields CDR1 LGHNA and CDR2 YNFKEQ. The CDR3 covers 15 residues.

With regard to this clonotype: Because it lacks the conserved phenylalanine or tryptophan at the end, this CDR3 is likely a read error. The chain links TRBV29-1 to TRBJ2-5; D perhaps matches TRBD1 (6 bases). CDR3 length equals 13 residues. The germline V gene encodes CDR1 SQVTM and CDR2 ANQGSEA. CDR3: CRVADRFQETQYL. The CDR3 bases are TGCAGGGTTGCCGACAGGTTCCAAGAGACCCAGTACCTC.

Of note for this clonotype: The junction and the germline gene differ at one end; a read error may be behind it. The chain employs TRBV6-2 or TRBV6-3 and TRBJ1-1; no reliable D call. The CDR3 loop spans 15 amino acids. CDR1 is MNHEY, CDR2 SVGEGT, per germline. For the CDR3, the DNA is TGTGTCAGCCGACCTTTTGTGAGTCAAAGAAGAGAAGCTTTCTTT. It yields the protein CVSRPFVSQRREAFF.

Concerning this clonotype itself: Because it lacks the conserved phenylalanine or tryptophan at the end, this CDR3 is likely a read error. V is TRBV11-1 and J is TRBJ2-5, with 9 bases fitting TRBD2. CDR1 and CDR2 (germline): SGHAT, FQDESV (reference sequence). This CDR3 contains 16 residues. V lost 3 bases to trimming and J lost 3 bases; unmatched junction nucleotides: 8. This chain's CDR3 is CASSLTPPSGKETQYL. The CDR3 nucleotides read TGTGCCAGCAGCTTGACCCCACCTAGCGGGAAAGAGACCCAGTACTTA.

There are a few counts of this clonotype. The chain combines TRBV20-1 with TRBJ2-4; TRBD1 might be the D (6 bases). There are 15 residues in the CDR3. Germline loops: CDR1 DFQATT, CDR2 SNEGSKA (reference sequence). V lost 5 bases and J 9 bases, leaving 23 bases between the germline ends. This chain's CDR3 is CSAPTDSTIRGIQYF. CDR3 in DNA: TGCAGTGCTCCGACGGACAGCACCATCCGGGGCATTCAGTACTTC.

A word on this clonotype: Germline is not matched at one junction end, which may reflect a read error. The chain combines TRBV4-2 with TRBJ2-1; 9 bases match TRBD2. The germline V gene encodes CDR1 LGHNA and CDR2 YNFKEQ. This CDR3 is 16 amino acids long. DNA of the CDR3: TGTGACAGCAGCCAAGATGGACTAGCGCGAGGCAAAGAGCAGTTCTTC. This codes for CDSSQDGLARGKEQFF.

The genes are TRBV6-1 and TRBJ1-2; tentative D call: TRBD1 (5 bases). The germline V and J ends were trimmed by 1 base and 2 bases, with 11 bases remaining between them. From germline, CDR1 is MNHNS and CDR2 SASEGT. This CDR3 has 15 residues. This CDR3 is CASSEGQGPNYGYTF. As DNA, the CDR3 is TGTGCCAGCAGTGAAGGTCAGGGACCCAACTATGGCTACACCTTC.

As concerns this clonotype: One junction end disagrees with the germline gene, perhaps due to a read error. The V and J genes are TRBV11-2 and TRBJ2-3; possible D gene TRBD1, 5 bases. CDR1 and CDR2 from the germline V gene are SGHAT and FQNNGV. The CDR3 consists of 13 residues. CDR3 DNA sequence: TGTGCCAGCAGCTTAACACTAACAGGTACGCAGTATTTT. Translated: CASSLTLTGTQYF.

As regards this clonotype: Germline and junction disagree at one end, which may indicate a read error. CDR3 bases: TGTGCCAGCAGTTACTCCTGCCAGTTGTACGAGCAGTATTTC. It specifies CASSYSCQLYEQYF. This chain joins TRBV6-6 and TRBJ2-7; D gene uncertain. The CDR3 runs 14 residues. CDR1 and CDR2 from the germline V gene are MNHNY and SVGAGI (reference sequence).

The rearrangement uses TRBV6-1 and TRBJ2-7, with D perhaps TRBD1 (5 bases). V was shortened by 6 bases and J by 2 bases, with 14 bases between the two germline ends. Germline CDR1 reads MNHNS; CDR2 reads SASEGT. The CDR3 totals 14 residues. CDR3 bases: TGTGCCAGCAGGGACCAGGGATGGGCCTACGAGCAGTACTTC. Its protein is CASRDQGWAYEQYF.